One sample yielded the 6 T cell receptor beta chains listed below, sequenced in a study of cytomegalovirus exposure and HLA in healthy donors. In the PCR, 60 Vbeta and 13 Jbeta primers were used. The assay was immunoSEQ multiplex PCR, and TCRdb's table has in-frame clones only and misses some. This table holds roughly 100,000 clones, more than 70% found once. The sequenced material came from PBMCs. The source is a man aged 25-45 years in good health and CMV-seronegative.

The rearrangement joins TRBV28 to TRBJ1-1, with D perhaps TRBD1 (5 bases). Trimming removed 5 bases from V and 0 bases from J, with 10 bases in between. Germline CDR1 is MDHEN and CDR2 is SYDVKM. This CDR3 is built from 14 residues. CDR3 sequence (DNA): TGTGCCAGCAGTCGACAGCCTTTGAACACTGAAGCTTTCTTT. This translates into CASSRQPLNTEAFF.

The genes are TRBV4-2 and TRBJ1-3, with D uncertain. Germline lookup yields CDR1 LGHNA and CDR2 YNFKEQ. The ends were cut back, 1 base at V and 0 bases at J, with 7 bases in the middle. The CDR3 has 15 amino acids. The CDR3 DNA follows: TGTGCCAGCAGCCAAGCCCCGAGCTCTGGAAACACCATATATTTT. Translating gives CASSQAPSSGNTIYF.

The rearrangement links TRBV28 to TRBJ2-7; TRBD2 is a possible D gene (5 bases). The germline gives CDR1 MDHEN, CDR2 SYDVKM. This CDR3 is 13 amino acids long. The germline V and J ends were trimmed by 7 bases and 7 bases, with 17 bases remaining between them. CDR3 sequence: CASTPNLSGEQYF. As DNA, the CDR3 is TGTGCCAGCACCCCTAATCTAAGCGGAGAGCAGTACTTC.

The chain links TRBV28 to TRBJ2-7; 10 bases align to TRBD2. The trim removed 3 bases at V and 2 bases at J, leaving 4 bases unmatched. The V gene's germline CDR1 is MDHEN and CDR2 SYDVKM. The CDR3 has 15 amino acids. CDR3 region: CASSFKLAGPYEQYF. DNA of the CDR3: TGTGCCAGCAGTTTTAAACTAGCGGGACCCTACGAGCAGTACTTC.

V is TRBV9 and J is TRBJ2-2; 7 positions agree with TRBD2. Trimming at V came to 0 bases and at J to 6 bases, leaving 8 bases not matched to a gene. This CDR3 is built from 16 residues. Germline CDR1 and CDR2: SGDLS and YYNGEE. CDR3 sequence: CASSVATRGVSGELFF. The CDR3 nucleotides read TGTGCCAGCAGCGTAGCTACACGGGGGGTCTCCGGGGAGCTGTTTTTT.

There are a few counts of this clone. The gene calls are TRBV7-9 and TRBJ1-2; weak D call: TRBD1 (5 bases). Germline lookup yields CDR1 SEHNR and CDR2 FQNEAQ (reference sequence). The V end was cut by 3 bases, the J end by 3 bases, with 14 bases between. This CDR3 is built from 15 residues. This chain's CDR3 is CASSLGGSVDYGYTF. For the CDR3, the DNA is TGTGCCAGCAGCTTGGGGGGTTCAGTCGACTATGGCTACACCTTC. Full variable domain (rest looked up from reference TRBV7-9 and TRBJ1-2): DTGVSQNPRHKITKRGQNVTFRCDPISEHNRLYWYRQTLGQGPEFLTYFQNEAQLEKSRLLSDRFSAERPKGSFSTLEIQRTEQGDSAMYLCASSLGGSVDYGYTFGSGTRLTVV.